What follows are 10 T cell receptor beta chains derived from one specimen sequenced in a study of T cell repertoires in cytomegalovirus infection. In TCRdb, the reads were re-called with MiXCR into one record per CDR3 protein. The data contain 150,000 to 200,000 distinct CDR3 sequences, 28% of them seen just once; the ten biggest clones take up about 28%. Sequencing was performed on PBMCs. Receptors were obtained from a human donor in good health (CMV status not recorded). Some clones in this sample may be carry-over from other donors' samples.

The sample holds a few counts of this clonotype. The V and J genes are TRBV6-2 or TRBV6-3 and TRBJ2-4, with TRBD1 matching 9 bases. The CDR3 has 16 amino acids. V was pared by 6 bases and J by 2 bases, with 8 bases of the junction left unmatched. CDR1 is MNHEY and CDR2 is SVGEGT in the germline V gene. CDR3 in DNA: TGTGCCAGCAGCGACGACAGGGGGGGAACCAAAAACATTCAGTACTTC. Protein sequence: CASSDDRGGTKNIQYF.

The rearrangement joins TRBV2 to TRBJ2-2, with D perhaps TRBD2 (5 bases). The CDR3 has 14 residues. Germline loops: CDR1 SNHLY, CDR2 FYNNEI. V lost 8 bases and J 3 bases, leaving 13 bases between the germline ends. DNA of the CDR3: TGTGCCAGCGTTGTGGGAGTCGACACCGGGGAGCTGTTTTTT. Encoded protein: CASVVGVDTGELFF.

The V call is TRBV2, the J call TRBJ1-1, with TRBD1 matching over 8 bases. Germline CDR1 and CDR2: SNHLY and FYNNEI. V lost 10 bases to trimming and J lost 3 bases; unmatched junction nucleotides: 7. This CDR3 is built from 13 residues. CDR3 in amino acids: CATSTGVYTEAFF. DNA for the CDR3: TGTGCCACTTCGACAGGGGTGTACACTGAAGCTTTCTTT.

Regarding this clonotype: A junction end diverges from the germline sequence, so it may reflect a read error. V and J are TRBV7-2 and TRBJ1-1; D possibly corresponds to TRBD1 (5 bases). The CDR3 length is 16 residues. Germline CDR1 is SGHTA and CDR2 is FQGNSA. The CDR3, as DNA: TGTGCCAGCACCTTAAACCGGGACTCGCGGAACACTGAAGCTTTCTTT. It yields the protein CASTLNRDSRNTEAFF.

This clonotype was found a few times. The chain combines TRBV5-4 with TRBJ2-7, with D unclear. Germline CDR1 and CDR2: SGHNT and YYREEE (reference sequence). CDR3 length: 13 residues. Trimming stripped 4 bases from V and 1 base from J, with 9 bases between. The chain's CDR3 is CASSAPSSYEQYF. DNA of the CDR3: TGTGCCAGCAGCGCCCCCTCTTCCTACGAGCAGTACTTC.

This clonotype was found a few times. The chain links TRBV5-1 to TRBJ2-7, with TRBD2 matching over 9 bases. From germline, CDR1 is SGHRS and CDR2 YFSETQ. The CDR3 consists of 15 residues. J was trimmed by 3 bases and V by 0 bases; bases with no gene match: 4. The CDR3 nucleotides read TGCGCCAGCAGCTTGGCCGGTAGCGGGGGCTACGAGCAGTACTTC. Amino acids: CASSLAGSGGYEQYF.

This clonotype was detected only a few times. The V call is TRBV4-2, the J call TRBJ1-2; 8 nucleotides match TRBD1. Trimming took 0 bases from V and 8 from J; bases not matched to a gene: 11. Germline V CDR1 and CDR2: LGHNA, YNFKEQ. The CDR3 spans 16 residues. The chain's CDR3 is CASSQDLQGAPGGYTF. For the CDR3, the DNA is TGTGCCAGCAGCCAAGATCTTCAGGGGGCGCCTGGAGGCTACACCTTC.

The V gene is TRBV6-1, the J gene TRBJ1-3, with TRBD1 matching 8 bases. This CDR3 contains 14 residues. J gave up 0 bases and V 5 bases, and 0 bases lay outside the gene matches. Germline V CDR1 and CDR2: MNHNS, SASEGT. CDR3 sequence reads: CASSQGASGNTIYF. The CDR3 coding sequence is TGTGCCAGCAGTCAGGGGGCCTCTGGAAACACCATATATTTT.

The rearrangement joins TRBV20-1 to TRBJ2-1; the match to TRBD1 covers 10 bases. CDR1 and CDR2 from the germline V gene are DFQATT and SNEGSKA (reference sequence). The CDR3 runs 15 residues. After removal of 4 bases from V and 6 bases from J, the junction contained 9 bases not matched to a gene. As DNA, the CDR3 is TGCAGTGCTACCCGGGACAGGGGCGGGGGCAATGAGCAGTTCTTC. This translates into CSATRDRGGGNEQFF.

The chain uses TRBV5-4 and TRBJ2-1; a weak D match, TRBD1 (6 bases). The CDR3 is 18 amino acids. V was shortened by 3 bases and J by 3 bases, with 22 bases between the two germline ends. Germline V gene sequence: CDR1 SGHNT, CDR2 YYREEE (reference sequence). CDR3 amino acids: CASSSARRGFQLYNEQFF. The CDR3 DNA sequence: TGTGCCAGCAGCTCCGCCCGCAGGGGCTTTCAACTCTACAATGAGCAGTTCTTC.